These 24 T cell receptor beta chains were sequenced from one sample in a study of control samples from healthy donors and cancer patients. The data were produced by immunoSEQ multiplex PCR, yet TCRdb's version contains in-frame clones alone and is incomplete. The sample holds roughly 130,000 clones; 80% to 95% are singletons and the top ten take roughly 2.5%. Sequenced input: blood. The receptors were sampled from a man younger than 35 in good health.

Points on this clone: An end of the junction does not agree with germline; a read error may underlie this. The rearrangement joins TRBV28 to TRBJ2-7, with 10 bases that match TRBD1. The CDR3 sequence is 14 residues long. The germline gives CDR1 MDHEN, CDR2 SYDVKM. CDR3 loop: CASSGTGDSHEQYF. CDR3 bases: TGTGCCAGCAGCGGGACAGGGGACTCCCACGAGCAGTACTTC.

The chain is built from TRBV24-1 and TRBJ2-1, with 12 bases that match TRBD1. Germline V CDR1 and CDR2: KGHDR, SFDVKD. This CDR3 comprises 16 residues. V lost 4 bases and J lost 5; bases outside the gene matches: 5. CDR3 sequence reads: CATSEPGQGADNEQFF. The CDR3 DNA follows: TGTGCCACCAGTGAGCCGGGACAGGGGGCCGACAATGAGCAGTTCTTC.

This clone occurred many times. The chain carries TRBV7-9 and TRBJ1-2, with D uncertain. V lost 5 bases to trimming and J lost 2 bases, with 3 bases between them. This CDR3 has 11 amino acids. Germline values: CDR1 SEHNR, CDR2 FQNEAQ (reference sequence). The CDR3 DNA sequence: TGTGCCAGCAGCCGAAACTATGGCTACACCTTC. Translation: CASSRNYGYTF.

The chain employs TRBV30 and TRBJ1-5; D not certain. Germline CDR1 GTSNPN, CDR2 SVGIG (reference sequence). The CDR3 loop spans 13 amino acids. With 1 base removed from V and 2 bases from J, the gap between germline ends came to 6 bases. CDR3 protein: CAWSELGNQPQHF. In DNA form, the CDR3 reads TGTGCCTGGAGTGAACTTGGCAATCAGCCCCAGCATTTT.

The V gene is TRBV10-2, the J gene TRBJ2-4, with TRBD1 as a possible D gene (5 bases). This CDR3 has 19 amino acids. V gave up 3 bases and J gave up 5 bases, with 26 bases separating them. Per germline, CDR1 WSHSY and CDR2 SAAADI. The CDR3 DNA reads TGCGCCAGCAGTGAAGGCCCCCCTGTGTCAGGGATTCTCCAAAACATTCAGTACTTC. This encodes CASSEGPPVSGILQNIQYF.

This clone was found once. The gene calls are TRBV28 and TRBJ1-3; D is uncertain. V lost 4 bases, J lost 4 bases, and 17 bases lay in between. The CDR3 runs 16 residues. Germline V gene sequence: CDR1 MDHEN, CDR2 SYDVKM. CDR3 nucleotides: TGTGCCAGCAGTTCCGATTTGAGGGCGGGGGGAAACACCATATATTTT. As protein: CASSSDLRAGGNTIYF.

This clone was seen only once. The V and J genes are TRBV18 and TRBJ1-4; D perhaps matches TRBD1 (6 bases). Germline lookup yields CDR1 KGHSH and CDR2 LQKENI. The CDR3 loop spans 15 amino acids. V lost 3 bases and J 8 bases, leaving 16 bases between the germline ends. The CDR3 sequence: CASSPQRGAREKLFF. DNA for the CDR3: TGTGCCAGCTCACCCCAGCGGGGGGCCCGGGAAAAACTGTTTTTT.

The V gene is TRBV7-9, the J gene TRBJ2-7; 8 bases align to TRBD2. Germline values: CDR1 SEHNR, CDR2 FQNEAQ (reference sequence). This CDR3 region has 16 residues. V lost 5 bases, J lost 0 bases, and 9 bases stayed unmatched. Written as DNA, the CDR3 is TGTGCCAGCAGCCCTCCACTAGCGGTACTCTCCTACGAGCAGTACGTC. Translated: CASSPPLAVLSYEQYV.

The CDR3 region is CSVDSGAGTGITDTQYF. The CDR3, as DNA: TGCAGCGTTGACTCGGGCGCCGGGACAGGGATAACAGATACGCAGTATTTT. V is TRBV29-1 and J is TRBJ2-3, with TRBD1 identical over 9 bases. Germline trimming cut 3 bases from V and 3 bases from J; bases unmatched to any gene: 13. Germline V gene lookup returns CDR1 SQVTM and CDR2 ANQGSEA. This CDR3 comprises 17 residues.

This sequence joins TRBV6-1 and TRBJ1-5, with unresolved D. CDR3 length: 15 residues. The germline V and J ends were trimmed by 2 bases and 3 bases, with 11 bases remaining between them. Germline V lookup: CDR1 MNHNS, CDR2 SASEGT. CDR3 protein: CASSENGKTNQPQHF. CDR3 bases: TGTGCCAGCAGTGAAAATGGGAAGACCAATCAGCCCCAGCATTTT.

The chain carries TRBV5-6 and TRBJ2-1; D possibly corresponds to TRBD2 (7 bases). CDR1 and CDR2 (germline): SGHDT, YYEEEE. V lost 5 bases, J lost 3 bases, and 12 bases lay in between. The CDR3 has 14 amino acids. The CDR3 sequence is CASRGGGVYNEQFF. The CDR3 DNA reads TGTGCCAGCAGAGGAGGGGGGGTCTACAATGAGCAGTTCTTC. Filled out from reference TRBV5-6 and TRBJ2-1, the complete variable domain reads DAGVTQSPTHLIKTRGQQVTLRCSPKSGHDTVSWYQQALGQGPQFIFQYYEEEERQRGNFPDRFSGHQFPNYSSELNVNALLLGDSALYLCASRGGGVYNEQFFGPGTRLTVL.

This clone has a handful of counts. CDR3 in DNA: TGTGCCAGCAAACCCAACCGTGAAAATGAGCAGTTCTTC. It translates to CASKPNRENEQFF. This chain joins TRBV25-1 and TRBJ2-1; D is ambiguous. The germline V and J ends were trimmed by 7 bases and 7 bases, with 14 bases remaining between them. Germline V gives CDR1 MGHDK, CDR2 SYGVNS. There are 13 residues in the CDR3.

The chain joins TRBV28 to TRBJ2-4; maybe TRBD2 (6 bases). Looked up from germline, CDR1 is MDHEN and CDR2 is SYDVKM. The CDR3 has 16 amino acids. V lost 8 bases and J lost 0, with 17 bases in between. The CDR3 reads CASGSGYELAKNIQYF. CDR3 bases: TGTGCCAGCGGAAGCGGGTATGAACTAGCCAAAAACATTCAGTACTTC.

J is TRBJ2-3 and V is TRBV7-3; TRBD2 matches 9 bases. This CDR3 region has 14 residues. CDR1 SGHTA and CDR2 FQGTGA come from the germline V gene. J gave up 5 bases and V 3 bases, and 3 bases lay outside the gene matches. CDR3 region: CASSLLAGVDTQYF. In DNA form, the CDR3 reads TGTGCCAGCAGCTTGTTAGCGGGGGTAGATACGCAGTATTTT.

V gene TRBV14 combines with J gene TRBJ2-3, with 9 bases identical to TRBD2. The junction had 9 bases not matched to a gene; V was cut back by 0 bases and J by 5 bases. The CDR3 sequence is 17 residues long. The germline V gene has CDR1 SGHDN and CDR2 FVKESK. The CDR3 nucleotides are TGTGCCAGCAGCCAAGAACGTCTAGCGGGATGGGTAGATACGCAGTATTTT. The encoded protein is CASSQERLAGWVDTQYF.

The chain combines TRBV15 with TRBJ1-3; no reliable D call. V was cut by 0 bases and J by 0 bases, with 12 bases left in between. This CDR3 is built from 17 residues. The V gene's germline CDR1 is LNHNV and CDR2 YYDKDF (reference sequence). The CDR3 loop reads CATSRENFLNSGNTIYF. Written as DNA, the CDR3 is TGTGCCACCAGCAGAGAGAATTTCCTCAACTCTGGAAACACCATATATTTT.

The CDR3 DNA is TGTGCCTCCGGGACAGGGTTTTCTGGAAACACCATATATTTT. Its protein product is CASGTGFSGNTIYF. The chain employs TRBV7-9 and TRBJ1-3, with 9 nucleotides matching TRBD1. In germline, CDR1 is SEHNR, CDR2 FQNEAQ (reference sequence). This CDR3 contains 14 residues. Trimming removed 11 bases from V and 1 base from J; junction bases left unmatched: 6. The full variable domain, its missing parts supplied by reference TRBV7-9 and TRBJ1-3, is DTGVSQNPRHKITKRGQNVTFRCDPISEHNRLYWYRQTLGQGPEFLTYFQNEAQLEKSRLLSDRFSAERPKGSFSTLEIQRTEQGDSAMYLCASGTGFSGNTIYFGEGSWLTVV.

This chain links TRBV30 with TRBJ2-7; D might be TRBD2 (6 bases). Between the trimmed V and J ends, which lost 0 bases and 2 bases, there was a span of 11 bases. The CDR3 is 14 residues long. Looked up from germline, CDR1 is GTSNPN and CDR2 is SVGIG (reference sequence). The CDR3: CAWSVGPGAYEQYF. DNA for the CDR3: TGTGCCTGGAGTGTAGGCCCGGGGGCCTACGAGCAGTACTTC.

The CDR3 here is CASSPYPGLAVNEQFF. The CDR3 nucleotides are TGTGCCAGCAGCCCTTACCCGGGACTAGCGGTCAATGAGCAGTTCTTC. V usage is TRBV7-6 and J usage is TRBJ2-1; 11 nucleotides agree with TRBD2. Per germline, CDR1 SGHVS and CDR2 FNYEAQ. J lost 6 bases, V lost 5 bases, and 9 bases had no gene match. CDR3 length equals 16 residues.

V gene TRBV5-1 combines with J gene TRBJ2-5; 11 bases match TRBD1. With 4 bases clipped from V and 4 bases from J, the junction kept 6 bases outside the gene matches. CDR3 length equals 15 residues. Germline CDR1 reads SGHRS; CDR2 reads YFSETQ. The CDR3 region is CASSARDRGRETQYF. CDR3 sequence (DNA): TGCGCCAGCAGCGCCCGGGACAGGGGGAGAGAGACCCAGTACTTC.

The rearrangement joins TRBV11-1 to TRBJ2-1, with 8 bases matching TRBD2. V was pared by 0 bases and J by 2 bases, with 3 bases of the junction left unmatched. The CDR3 runs to 16 residues. Germline V gene lookup returns CDR1 SGHAT and CDR2 FQDESV (reference sequence). CDR3: CASSLAGGGTYNEQFF. CDR3 DNA: TGTGCCAGCAGCTTAGCGGGCGGGGGGACCTACAATGAGCAGTTCTTC.

The genes are TRBV29-1 and TRBJ2-3; 10 bases are a match to TRBD2. The germline V gene has CDR1 SQVTM and CDR2 ANQGSEA. The CDR3 length is 13 residues. With 7 bases clipped from V and 3 bases from J, the junction kept 4 bases outside the gene matches. CDR3 loop: CSAYSGGTDTQYF. The DNA of the CDR3 is TGCAGCGCTTATAGCGGGGGGACAGATACGCAGTATTTT.

The chain carries TRBV16 and TRBJ1-6; D is ambiguous. This CDR3 has 12 residues. Germline V gene lookup returns CDR1 KGHSY and CDR2 FQNENV. V shed 3 bases and J shed 7 bases, with 4 bases lying between them. This CDR3 reads CASSHRNSPLHF. The CDR3 DNA is TGTGCCAGCAGCCATCGGAATTCACCCCTCCACTTT.

The chain recombines TRBV9 with TRBJ1-5; TRBD1 matches at 9 bases. The CDR3 spans 15 residues. Germline assignment: CDR1 SGDLS and CDR2 YYNGEE. J lost 4 bases, V lost 5 bases, and 7 bases had no gene match. Written as DNA, the CDR3 is TGTGCCAGCAGTCTCGGGACAGGGTCAAATCAGCCCCAGCATTTT. Its protein is CASSLGTGSNQPQHF.